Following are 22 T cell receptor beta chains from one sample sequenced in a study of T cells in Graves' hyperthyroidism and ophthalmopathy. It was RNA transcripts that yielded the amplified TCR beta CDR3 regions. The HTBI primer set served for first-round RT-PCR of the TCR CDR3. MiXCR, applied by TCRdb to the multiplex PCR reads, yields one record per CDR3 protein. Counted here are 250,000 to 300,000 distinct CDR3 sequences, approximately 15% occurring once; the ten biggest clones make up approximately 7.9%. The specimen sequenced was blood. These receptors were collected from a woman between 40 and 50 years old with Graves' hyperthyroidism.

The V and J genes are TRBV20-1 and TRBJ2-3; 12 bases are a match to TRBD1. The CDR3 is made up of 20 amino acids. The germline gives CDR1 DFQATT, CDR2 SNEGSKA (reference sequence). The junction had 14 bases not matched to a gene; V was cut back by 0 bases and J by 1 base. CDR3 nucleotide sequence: TGCAGTGCTAGAGATCTGGGCGGGACAGGGGGCTTTGGGCGCACAGATACGCAGTATTTT. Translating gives CSARDLGGTGGFGRTDTQYF.

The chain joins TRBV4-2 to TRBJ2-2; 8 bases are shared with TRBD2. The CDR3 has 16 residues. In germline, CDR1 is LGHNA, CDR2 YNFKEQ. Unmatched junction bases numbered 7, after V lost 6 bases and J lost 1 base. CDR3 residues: CASSRTSGENTGELFF. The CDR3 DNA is TGTGCCAGCAGTCGAACTAGCGGAGAGAACACCGGGGAGCTGTTTTTT.

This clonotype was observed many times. The CDR3 coding sequence is TGTGCCAGCAGCTTGGCAGGGGATAGCAATCAGCCCCAGCATTTT. As protein: CASSLAGDSNQPQHF. This chain uses TRBV5-8 with TRBJ1-5; D possibly corresponds to TRBD1 (6 bases). The CDR3 spans 15 residues. The V and J ends lost 0 bases and 0 bases respectively, with 7 bases between them. Germline CDR1 is SGHTS and CDR2 is YDEGEE.

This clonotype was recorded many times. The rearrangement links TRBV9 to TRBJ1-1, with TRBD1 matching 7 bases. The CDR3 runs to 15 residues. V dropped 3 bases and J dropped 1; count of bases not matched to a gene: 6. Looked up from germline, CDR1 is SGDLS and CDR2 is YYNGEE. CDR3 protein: CASSGLQGRNTEAFF. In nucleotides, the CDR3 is TGTGCCAGCAGCGGGCTACAGGGGCGGAACACTGAAGCTTTCTTT.

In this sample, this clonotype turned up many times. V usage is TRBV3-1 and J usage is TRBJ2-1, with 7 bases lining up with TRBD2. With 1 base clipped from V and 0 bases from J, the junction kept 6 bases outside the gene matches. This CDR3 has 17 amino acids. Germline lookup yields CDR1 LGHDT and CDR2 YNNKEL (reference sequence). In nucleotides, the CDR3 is TGTGCCAGCAGCCAAGTTAGCGGGCCTAGCTCCTACAATGAGCAGTTCTTC. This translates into CASSQVSGPSSYNEQFF.

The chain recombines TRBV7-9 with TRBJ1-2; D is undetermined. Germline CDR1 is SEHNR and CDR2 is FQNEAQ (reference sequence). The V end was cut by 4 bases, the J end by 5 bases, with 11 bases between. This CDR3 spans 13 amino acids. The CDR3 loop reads CASSSTEVYGYTF. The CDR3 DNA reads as TGTGCCAGCAGCTCGACCGAGGTGTATGGCTACACCTTC.

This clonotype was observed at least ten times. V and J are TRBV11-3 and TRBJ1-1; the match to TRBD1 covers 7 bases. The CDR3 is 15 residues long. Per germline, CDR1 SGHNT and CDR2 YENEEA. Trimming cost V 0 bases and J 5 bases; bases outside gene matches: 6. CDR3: CASSLDHPGQTEAFF. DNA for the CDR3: TGTGCCAGCAGCTTAGATCACCCGGGACAGACTGAAGCTTTCTTT.

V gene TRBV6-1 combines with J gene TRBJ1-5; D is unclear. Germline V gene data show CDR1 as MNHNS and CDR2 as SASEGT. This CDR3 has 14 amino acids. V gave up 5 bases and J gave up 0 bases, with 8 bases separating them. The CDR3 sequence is CASSYPNSNQPQHF. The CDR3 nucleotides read TGTGCCAGCAGTTATCCGAATAGCAATCAGCCCCAGCATTTT.

The CDR3 reads CASSDLGQVGNTIYF. Written as DNA, the CDR3 is TGTGCCAGCAGTGACCTTGGACAGGTCGGAAACACCATATATTTT. The chain carries TRBV25-1 and TRBJ1-3, with 7 bases that match TRBD1. The V gene's germline CDR1 is MGHDK and CDR2 SYGVNS. The J segment lost 4 bases and the V segment lost 3 bases, leaving 6 bases of the junction unmatched. This CDR3 contains 15 residues.

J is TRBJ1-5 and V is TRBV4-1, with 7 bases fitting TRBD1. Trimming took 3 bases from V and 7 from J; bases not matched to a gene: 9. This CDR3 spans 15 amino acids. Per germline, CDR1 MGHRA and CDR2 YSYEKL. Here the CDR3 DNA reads TGCGCCAGCAGCCAGAGACAGGGATCACGACAGCCCCAGCATTTT. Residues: CASSQRQGSRQPQHF.

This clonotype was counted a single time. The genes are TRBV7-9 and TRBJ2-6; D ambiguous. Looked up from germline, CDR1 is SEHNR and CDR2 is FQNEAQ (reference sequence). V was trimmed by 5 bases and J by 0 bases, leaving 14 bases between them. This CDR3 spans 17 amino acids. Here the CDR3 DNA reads TGTGCCAGCAGCGACCCCCTCTCTCTCTCTGGGGCCAACGTCCTGACTTTC. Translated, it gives CASSDPLSLSGANVLTF.

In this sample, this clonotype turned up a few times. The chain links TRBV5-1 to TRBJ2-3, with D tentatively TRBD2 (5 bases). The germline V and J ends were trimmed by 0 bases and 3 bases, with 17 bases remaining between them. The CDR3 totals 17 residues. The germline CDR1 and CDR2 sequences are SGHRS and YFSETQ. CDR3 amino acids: CASSLGSVNPWTDTQYF. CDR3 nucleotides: TGCGCCAGCAGCTTGGGTAGCGTGAATCCCTGGACAGATACGCAGTATTTT.

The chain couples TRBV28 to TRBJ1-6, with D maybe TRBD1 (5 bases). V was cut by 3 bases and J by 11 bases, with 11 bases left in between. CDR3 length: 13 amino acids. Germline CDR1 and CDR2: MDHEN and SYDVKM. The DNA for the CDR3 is TGTGCCAGCAGTTTCGGGGGGATGACACCCCTCCACTTT. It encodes CASSFGGMTPLHF.

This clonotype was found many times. CDR3 region: CASSALLSGYNEQFF. The DNA for the CDR3 is TGTGCCAGCAGCGCCCTCCTTAGCGGGTACAATGAGCAGTTCTTC. This chain links TRBV6-1 with TRBJ2-1; 7 nucleotides line up with TRBD2. CDR1 is MNHNS and CDR2 is SASEGT in the germline V gene. Losses at the gene ends were 6 bases for V and 4 bases for J; bases not matched to a gene: 9. CDR3 size: 15 residues.

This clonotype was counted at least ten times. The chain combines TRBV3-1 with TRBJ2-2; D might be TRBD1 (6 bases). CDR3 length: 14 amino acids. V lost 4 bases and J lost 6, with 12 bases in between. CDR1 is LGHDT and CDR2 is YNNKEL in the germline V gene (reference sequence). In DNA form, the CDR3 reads TGTGCCAGCAGCCCGGACAGTCAGGCCGGGGAGCTGTTTTTT. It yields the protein CASSPDSQAGELFF.

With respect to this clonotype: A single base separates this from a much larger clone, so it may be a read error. The CDR3 sequence: CASSFTGGSGQYF. CDR3 DNA sequence: TGTGCCAGCAGTTTTACGGGTGGGAGCGGGCAGTACTTC. The chain has TRBV28 and TRBJ2-7, with TRBD2 as a possible D gene (5 bases). Germline V gives CDR1 MDHEN, CDR2 SYDVKM. The V end was cut by 3 bases, the J end by 9 bases, with 15 bases between. This CDR3 is 13 amino acids long.

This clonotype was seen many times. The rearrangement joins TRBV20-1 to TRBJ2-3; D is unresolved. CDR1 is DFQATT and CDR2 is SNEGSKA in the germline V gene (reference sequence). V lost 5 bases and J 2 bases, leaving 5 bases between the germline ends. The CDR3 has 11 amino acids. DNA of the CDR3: TGCAGTGCTCTCAACACAGATACGCAGTATTTT. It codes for CSALNTDTQYF.

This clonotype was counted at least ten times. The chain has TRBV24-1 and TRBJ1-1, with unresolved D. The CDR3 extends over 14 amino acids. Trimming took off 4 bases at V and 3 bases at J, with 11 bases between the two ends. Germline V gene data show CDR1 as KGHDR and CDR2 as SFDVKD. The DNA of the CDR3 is TGTGCCACCAGTGACCCGACACGGGACACTGAAGCTTTCTTT. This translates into CATSDPTRDTEAFF.

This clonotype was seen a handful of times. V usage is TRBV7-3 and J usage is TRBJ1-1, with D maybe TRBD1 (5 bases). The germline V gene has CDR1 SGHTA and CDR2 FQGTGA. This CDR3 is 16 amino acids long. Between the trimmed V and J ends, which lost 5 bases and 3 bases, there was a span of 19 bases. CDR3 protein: CASSPDQGMFDTEAFF. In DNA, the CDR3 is TGTGCCAGCAGCCCCGACCAGGGTATGTTTGACACTGAAGCTTTCTTT.

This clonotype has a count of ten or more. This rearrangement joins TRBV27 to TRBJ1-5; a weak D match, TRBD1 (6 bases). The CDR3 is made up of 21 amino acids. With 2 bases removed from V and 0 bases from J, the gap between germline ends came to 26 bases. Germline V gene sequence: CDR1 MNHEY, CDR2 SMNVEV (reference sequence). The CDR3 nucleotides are TGTGCCAGCAGTTTAAAACCTCCCGGCGGGGGCAGGACATATAGCAATCAGCCCCAGCATTTT. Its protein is CASSLKPPGGGRTYSNQPQHF.

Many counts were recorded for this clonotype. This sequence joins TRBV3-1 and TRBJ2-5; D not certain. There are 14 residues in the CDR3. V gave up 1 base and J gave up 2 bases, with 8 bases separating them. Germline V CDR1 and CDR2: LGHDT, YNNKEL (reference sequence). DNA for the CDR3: TGTGCCAGCAGCCAAGGTCAGGCGCAAGAGACCCAGTACTTC. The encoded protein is CASSQGQAQETQYF.

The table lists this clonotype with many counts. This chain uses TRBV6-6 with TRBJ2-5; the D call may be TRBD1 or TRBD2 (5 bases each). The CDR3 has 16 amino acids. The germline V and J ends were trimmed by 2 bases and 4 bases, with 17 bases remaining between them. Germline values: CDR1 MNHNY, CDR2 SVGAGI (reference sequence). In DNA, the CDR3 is TGTGCCAGCAGTTACCGCAGGGCAGGGAGTAGAGAGACCCAGTACTTC. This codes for CASSYRRAGSRETQYF.